This T cell receptor beta chain was recovered during a study of blood T cell repertoires in COVID-19. Germline V gives CDR1 SGHRS, CDR2 YFSETQ. With 2 bases clipped from V and 0 bases from J, the junction kept 6 bases outside the gene matches. The CDR3 length is 17 residues. Cohort assignment relied on participant-reported clinical history. Recovered participants had two consecutive negative NP/OP PCR tests, healthcare professional clearance, or symptom resolution. TCRdb's table, derived via immunoSEQ multiplex PCR, lists solely in-frame clones and lacks some. Of more than 250,000 clones in the sample, approximately 90% were seen once.

This chain connects TRBV5-1 to TRBJ1-2; TRBD1 agrees at 11 bases. The sample taken for sequencing was PBMCs or T cells enriched from blood (not recorded which). This clonotype was sampled from a woman aged 18-29 years who had recovered from COVID-19. CDR3 coding DNA: TGCGCCAGCAGCTTAGGGACAGGGGGAAAGTCTAACTATGGCTACACCTTC. This gives the protein CASSLGTGGKSNYGYTF.